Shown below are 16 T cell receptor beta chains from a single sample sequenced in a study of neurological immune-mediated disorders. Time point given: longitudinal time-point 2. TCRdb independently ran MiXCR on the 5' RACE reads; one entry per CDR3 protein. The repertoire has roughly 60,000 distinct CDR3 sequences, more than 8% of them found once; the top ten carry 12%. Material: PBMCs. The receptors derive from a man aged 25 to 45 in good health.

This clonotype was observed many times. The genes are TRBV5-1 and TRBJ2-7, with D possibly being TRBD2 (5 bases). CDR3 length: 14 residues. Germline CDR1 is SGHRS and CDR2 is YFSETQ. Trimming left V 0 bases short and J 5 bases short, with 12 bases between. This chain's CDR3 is CASSLGQLGDEQYF. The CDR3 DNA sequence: TGCGCCAGCAGCTTGGGACAACTCGGGGACGAGCAGTACTTC.

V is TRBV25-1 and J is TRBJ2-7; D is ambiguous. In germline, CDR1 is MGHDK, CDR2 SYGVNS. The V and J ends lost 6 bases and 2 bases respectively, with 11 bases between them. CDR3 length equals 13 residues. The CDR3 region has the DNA TGTGCCAGCAGCTCCAGGAGTCCCTACGAGCAGTACTTC. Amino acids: CASSSRSPYEQYF.

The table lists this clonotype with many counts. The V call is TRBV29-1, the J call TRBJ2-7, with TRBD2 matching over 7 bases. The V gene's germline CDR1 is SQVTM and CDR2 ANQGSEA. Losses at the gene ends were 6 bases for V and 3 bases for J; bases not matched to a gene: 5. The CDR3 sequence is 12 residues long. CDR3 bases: TGCAGCGTGATTCGGGGGGACTACGAGCAGTACTTC. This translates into CSVIRGDYEQYF.

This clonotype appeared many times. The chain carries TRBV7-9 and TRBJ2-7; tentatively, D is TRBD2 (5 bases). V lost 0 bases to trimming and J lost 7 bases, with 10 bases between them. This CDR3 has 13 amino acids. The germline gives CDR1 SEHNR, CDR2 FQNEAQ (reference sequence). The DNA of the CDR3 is TGTGCCAGCAGCTTAGCGCAGCCGGGGGAGCAGTACTTC. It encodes CASSLAQPGEQYF.

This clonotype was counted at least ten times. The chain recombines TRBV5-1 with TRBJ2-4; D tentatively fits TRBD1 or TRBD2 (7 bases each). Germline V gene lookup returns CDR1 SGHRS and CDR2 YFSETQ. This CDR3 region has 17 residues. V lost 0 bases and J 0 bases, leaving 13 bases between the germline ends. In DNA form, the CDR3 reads TGCGCCAGCAGCTTGGGACAGGGAGGGCTAGCCAAAAACATTCAGTACTTC. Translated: CASSLGQGGLAKNIQYF. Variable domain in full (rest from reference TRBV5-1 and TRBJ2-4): KAGVTQTPRYLIKTRGQQVTLSCSPISGHRSVSWYQQTPGQGLQFLFEYFSETQRNKGNFPGRFSGRQFSNSRSEMNVSTLELGDSALYLCASSLGQGGLAKNIQYFGAGTRLSVL.

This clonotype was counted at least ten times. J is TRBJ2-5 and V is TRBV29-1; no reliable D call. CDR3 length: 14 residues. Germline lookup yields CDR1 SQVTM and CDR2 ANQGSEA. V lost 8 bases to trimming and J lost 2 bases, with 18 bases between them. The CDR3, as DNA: TGCAGCTGGAAGAGAACCTTAGCACAAGAGACCCAGTACTTC. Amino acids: CSWKRTLAQETQYF.

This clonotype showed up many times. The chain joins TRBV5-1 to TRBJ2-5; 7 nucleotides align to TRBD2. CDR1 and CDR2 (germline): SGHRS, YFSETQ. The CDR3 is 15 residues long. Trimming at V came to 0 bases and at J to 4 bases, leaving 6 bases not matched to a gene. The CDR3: CASSLGDYLGETQYF. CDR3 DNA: TGCGCCAGCAGCTTGGGGGACTACCTTGGAGAGACCCAGTACTTC.

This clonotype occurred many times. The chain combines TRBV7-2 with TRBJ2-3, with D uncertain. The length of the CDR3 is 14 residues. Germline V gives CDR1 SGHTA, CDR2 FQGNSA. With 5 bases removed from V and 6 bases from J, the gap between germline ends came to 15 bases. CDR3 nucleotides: TGTGCCAGCAGCCCGCCGGCTCGACCGGATACGCAGTATTTT. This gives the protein CASSPPARPDTQYF.

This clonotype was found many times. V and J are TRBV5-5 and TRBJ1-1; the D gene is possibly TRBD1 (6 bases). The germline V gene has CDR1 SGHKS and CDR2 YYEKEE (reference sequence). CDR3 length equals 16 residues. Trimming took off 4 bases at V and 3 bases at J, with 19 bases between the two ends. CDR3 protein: CASSPSGGLGYTEAFF. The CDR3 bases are TGTGCCAGCAGCCCGAGTGGGGGGCTGGGGTACACTGAAGCTTTCTTT.

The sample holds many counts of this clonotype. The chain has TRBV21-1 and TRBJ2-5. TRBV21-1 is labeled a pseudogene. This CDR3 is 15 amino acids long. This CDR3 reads CASSKVGNKGETQYF. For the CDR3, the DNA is TGTGCCAGCAGCAAAGTGGGGAACAAGGGTGAGACCCAGTACTTC.

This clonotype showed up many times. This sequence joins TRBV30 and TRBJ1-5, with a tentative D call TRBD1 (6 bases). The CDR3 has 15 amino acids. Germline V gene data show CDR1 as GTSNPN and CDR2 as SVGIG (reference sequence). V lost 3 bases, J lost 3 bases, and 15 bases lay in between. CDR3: CAWSTDGGHNQPQHF. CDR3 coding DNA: TGTGCCTGGAGCACTGACGGGGGGCACAATCAGCCCCAGCATTTT.

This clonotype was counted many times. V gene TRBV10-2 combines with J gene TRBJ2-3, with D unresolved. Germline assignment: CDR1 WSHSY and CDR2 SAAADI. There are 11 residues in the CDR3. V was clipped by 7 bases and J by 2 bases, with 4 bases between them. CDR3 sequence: CASTDTDTQYF. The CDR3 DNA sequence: TGCGCCAGCACCGACACAGATACGCAGTATTTT.

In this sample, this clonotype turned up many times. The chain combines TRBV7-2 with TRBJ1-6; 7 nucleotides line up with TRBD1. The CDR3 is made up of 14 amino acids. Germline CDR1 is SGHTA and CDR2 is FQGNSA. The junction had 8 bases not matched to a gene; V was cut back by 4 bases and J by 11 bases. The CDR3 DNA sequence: TGTGCCAGCAGCTGGGGACAGTCTGAGCCACCCCTCCACTTT. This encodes CASSWGQSEPPLHF.

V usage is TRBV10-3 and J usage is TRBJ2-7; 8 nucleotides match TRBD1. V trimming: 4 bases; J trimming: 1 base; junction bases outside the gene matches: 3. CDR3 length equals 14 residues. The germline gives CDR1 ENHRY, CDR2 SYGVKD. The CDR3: CAISADRVSYEQYF. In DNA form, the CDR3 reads TGTGCCATCAGTGCGGACAGGGTATCCTACGAGCAGTACTTC.

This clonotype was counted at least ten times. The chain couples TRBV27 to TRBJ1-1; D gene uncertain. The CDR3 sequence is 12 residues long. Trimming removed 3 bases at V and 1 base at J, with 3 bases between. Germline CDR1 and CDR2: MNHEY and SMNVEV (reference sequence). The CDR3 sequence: CASSFPNTEAFF. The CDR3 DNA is TGTGCCAGCAGTTTCCCGAACACTGAAGCTTTCTTT.

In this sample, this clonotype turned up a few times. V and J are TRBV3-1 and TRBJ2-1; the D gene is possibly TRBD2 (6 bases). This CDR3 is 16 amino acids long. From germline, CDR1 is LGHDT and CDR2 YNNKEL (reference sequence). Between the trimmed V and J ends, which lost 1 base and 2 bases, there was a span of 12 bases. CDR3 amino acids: CASSQVQRAPYNEQFF. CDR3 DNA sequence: TGTGCCAGCAGCCAAGTTCAGCGGGCTCCCTACAATGAGCAGTTCTTC.